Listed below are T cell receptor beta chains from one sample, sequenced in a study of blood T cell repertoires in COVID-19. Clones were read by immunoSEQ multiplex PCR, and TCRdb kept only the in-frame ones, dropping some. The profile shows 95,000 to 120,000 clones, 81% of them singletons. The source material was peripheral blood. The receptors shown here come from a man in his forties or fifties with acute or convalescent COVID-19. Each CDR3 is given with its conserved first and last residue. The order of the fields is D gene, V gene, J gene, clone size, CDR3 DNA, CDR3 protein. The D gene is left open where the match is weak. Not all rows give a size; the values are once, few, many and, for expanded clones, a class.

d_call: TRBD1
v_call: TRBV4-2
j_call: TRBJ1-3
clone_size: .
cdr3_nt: TGTGCCAGCAGCCAAGTAGGCGGAGACAGGGACACCATATATTTT
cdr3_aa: CASSQVGGDRDTIYF

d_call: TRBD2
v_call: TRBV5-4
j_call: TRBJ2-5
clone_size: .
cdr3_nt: TGTGCCAGCAGCGGGACTAGCGGGGAAGAGACCCAGTACTTC
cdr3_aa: CASSGTSGEETQYF

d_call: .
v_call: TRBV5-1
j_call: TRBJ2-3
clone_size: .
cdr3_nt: TGCGCCAGCAGCATGAGCAAGATGGGGGCCGGAGATACGCAGTATTTT
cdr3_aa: CASSMSKMGAGDTQYF

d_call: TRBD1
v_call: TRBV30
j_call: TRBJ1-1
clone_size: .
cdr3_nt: TGTGCCTGGAGTGGACAGGGACGCACTGAAGCTTTCTTT
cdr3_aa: CAWSGQGRTEAFF

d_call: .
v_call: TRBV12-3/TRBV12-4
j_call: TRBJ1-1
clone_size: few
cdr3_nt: TGTGCCAGCAGGGGGGGAGGGATCACTGAAGCTTTCTTT
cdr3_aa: CASRGGGITEAFF

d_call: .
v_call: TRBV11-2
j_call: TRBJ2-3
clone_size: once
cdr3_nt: TGTGCCAGCAGCTTAGATCAGACAGGTATTAGCACAGATACGCAGTATTTT
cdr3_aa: CASSLDQTGISTDTQYF

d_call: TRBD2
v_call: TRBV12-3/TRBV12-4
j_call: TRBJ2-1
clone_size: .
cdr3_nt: TGTGCCAGCACCGCCGGGACTAGGGATGAGCAGTTCTTC
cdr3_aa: CASTAGTRDEQFF

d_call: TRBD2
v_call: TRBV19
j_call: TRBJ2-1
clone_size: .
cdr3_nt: TGTGCCAGTAGTCCAACGCTAGCGGGGGGGCCTGGTGAGCAGTTCTTC
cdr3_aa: CASSPTLAGGPGEQFF

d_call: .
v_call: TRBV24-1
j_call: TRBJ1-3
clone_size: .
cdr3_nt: TGTGCCACCAGTCTCCAGACTGCATGCTCTGGAAACACCATATATTTT
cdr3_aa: CATSLQTACSGNTIYF

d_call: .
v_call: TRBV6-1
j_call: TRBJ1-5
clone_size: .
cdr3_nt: TGTGCCAGCAGTGACGGGGTAAAGCCCCAGCATTTT
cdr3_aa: CASSDGVKPQHF

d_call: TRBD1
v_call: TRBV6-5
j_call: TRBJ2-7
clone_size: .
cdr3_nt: TGTGCCAGCAGTTCCGGACAGGGGGCCAACTACGAGCAGTACTTC
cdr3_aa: CASSSGQGANYEQYF

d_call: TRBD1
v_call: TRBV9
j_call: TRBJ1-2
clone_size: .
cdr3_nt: TGTGCCAGCAGCGTGGGCAGGGGGAACTATGGCTACACCTTC
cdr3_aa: CASSVGRGNYGYTF